These T cell receptor beta chains were read from a single sample in a study of regulatory T cells in long-lasting Graves disease. Each CDR3 protein is one row after TCRdb ran MiXCR on the multiplex PCR reads. The table lists approximately 360,000 distinct CDR3 sequences, approximately 10% of them singletons. These data were also reused for a study on T cells in Graves' hyperthyroidism and ophthalmopathy.

Material: peripheral blood mononuclear cells (PBMCs), obtained at new diagnosis, from a patient treated with antithyroid drugs. The source of these receptors is a woman between 18 and 29 years old with Graves disease. The CDR3 runs from the conserved cysteine through the conserved F or W. D genes are given only for firm matches. Size is stated for part of the rows, as once, few or many counts, or as a class when the clone is expanded.

>many|TRBV7-9|TRBJ2-1|NA
TGTGCCAGCAGTCTCCTGGAGGGTCACAACAATGAGCAGTTCTTC
CASSLLEGHNNEQFF
>NA|TRBV6-1|TRBJ1-2|NA
TGTGCCAGCAGTGAAGGGGTACAGCTCTATGGCTACACCTTC
CASSEGVQLYGYTF
>NA|TRBV12-3/TRBV12-4|TRBJ1-5|TRBD1
TGTGCCAGCAGCCATCCGGGACAGGATATCAGCAATCAGCCCCAGCATTTT
CASSHPGQDISNQPQHF
>many|TRBV5-1|TRBJ1-5|NA
TGCGCCAGCAGCTTGTACGGGGAGCCGAATCAGCCCCAGCATTTT
CASSLYGEPNQPQHF
>once|TRBV28|TRBJ2-5|TRBD2
TGTGCCAGCAGGCCTCCGGGACTAGCGGGAGAGACCCAGTACTTC
CASRPPGLAGETQYF
>many|TRBV6-2/TRBV6-3|TRBJ2-1|NA
TGTGCCAGCAGTTACGGGGTTCCCACCGACAATGAGCAGTTCTTC
CASSYGVPTDNEQFF
>NA|TRBV28|TRBJ1-4|TRBD1
TGTGCCAGCAGCTCCGGGACAGGACTGTTTTTT
CASSSGTGLFF
>many|TRBV12-3/TRBV12-4|TRBJ2-3|TRBD2
TGTGCCAGCAGCCGAGGGACTAGCGGAAGTTCTAGCACAGATACGCAGTATTTT
CASSRGTSGSSSTDTQYF
>few|TRBV12-5|TRBJ2-1|TRBD2
TGTGCTAGTGGGACCTTAGCGGGAGGGTATCTGGATGAGCAGTTCTTC
CASGTLAGGYLDEQFF
>many|TRBV3-1|TRBJ2-5|TRBD2
TGTGCCAGCAGCCAAAAAGCGGGAGGAGAGACCCAGTACTTC
CASSQKAGGETQYF
>many|TRBV7-9|TRBJ1-3|TRBD1
TGTGCCAGCAGCTTAGGAGGACAGGAGACCTCTGGAAACACCATATATTTT
CASSLGGQETSGNTIYF
>NA|TRBV4-3|TRBJ1-1|NA
TGCGCCAGCAGCCAAGGGGGTTTAGTGAACACTGAAGCTTTCTTT
CASSQGGLVNTEAFF